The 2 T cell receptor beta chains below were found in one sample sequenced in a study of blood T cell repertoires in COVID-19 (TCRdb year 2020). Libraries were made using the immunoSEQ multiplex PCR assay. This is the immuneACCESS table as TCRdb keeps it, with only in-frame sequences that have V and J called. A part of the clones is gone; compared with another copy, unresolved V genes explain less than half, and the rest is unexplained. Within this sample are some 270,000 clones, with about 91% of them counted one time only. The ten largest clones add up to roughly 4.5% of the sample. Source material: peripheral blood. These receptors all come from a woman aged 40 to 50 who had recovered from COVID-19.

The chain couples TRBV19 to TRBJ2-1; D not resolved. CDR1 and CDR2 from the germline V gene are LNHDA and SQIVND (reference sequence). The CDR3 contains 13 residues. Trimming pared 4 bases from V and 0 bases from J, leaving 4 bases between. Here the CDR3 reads CASSRSSYNEQFF. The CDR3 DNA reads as TGTGCCAGTAGTAGGAGCTCCTACAATGAGCAGTTCTTC.

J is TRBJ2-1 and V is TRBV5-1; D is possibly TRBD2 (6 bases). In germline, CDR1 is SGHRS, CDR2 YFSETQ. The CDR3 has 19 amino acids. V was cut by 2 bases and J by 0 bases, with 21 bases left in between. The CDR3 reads CASSLPRGDSGPSYNEQFF. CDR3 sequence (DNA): TGCGCCAGCAGCTTACCGCGCGGGGATAGCGGCCCCTCCTACAATGAGCAGTTCTTC. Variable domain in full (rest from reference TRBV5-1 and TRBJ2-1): KAGVTQTPRYLIKTRGQQVTLSCSPISGHRSVSWYQQTPGQGLQFLFEYFSETQRNKGNFPGRFSGRQFSNSRSEMNVSTLELGDSALYLCASSLPRGDSGPSYNEQFFGPGTRLTVL.